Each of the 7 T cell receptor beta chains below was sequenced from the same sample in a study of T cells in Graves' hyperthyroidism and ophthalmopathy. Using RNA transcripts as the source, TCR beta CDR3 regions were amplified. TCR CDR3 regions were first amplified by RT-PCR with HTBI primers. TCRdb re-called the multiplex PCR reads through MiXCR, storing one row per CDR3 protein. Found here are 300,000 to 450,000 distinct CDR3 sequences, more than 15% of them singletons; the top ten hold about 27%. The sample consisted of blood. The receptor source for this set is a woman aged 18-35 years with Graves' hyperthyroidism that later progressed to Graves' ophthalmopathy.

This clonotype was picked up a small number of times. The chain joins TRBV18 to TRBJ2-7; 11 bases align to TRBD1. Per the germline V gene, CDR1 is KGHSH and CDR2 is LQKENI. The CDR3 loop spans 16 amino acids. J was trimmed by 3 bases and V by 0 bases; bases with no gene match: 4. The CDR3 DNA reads TGTGCCAGCTCACCACCTAGGACAGGGGGCCACTACGAGCAGTACTTC. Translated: CASSPPRTGGHYEQYF.

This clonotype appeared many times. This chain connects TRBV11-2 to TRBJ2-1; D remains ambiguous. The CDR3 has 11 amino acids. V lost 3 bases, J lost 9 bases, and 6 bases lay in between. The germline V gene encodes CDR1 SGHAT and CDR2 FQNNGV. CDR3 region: CASSLDGEQFF. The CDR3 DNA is TGTGCCAGCAGCTTGGACGGTGAGCAGTTCTTC. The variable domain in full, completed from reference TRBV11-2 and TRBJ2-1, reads EAGVAQSPRYKIIEKRQSVAFWCNPISGHATLYWYQQILGQGPKLLIQFQNNGVVDDSQLPKDRFSAERLKGVDSTLKIQPAKLEDSAVYLCASSLDGEQFFGPGTRLTVL.

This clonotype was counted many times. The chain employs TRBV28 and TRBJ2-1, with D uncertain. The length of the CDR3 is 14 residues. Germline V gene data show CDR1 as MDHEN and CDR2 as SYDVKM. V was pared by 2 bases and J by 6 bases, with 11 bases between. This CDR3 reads CASSLAQWVNEQFF. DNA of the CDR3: TGTGCCAGCAGTTTAGCACAGTGGGTCAATGAGCAGTTCTTC.

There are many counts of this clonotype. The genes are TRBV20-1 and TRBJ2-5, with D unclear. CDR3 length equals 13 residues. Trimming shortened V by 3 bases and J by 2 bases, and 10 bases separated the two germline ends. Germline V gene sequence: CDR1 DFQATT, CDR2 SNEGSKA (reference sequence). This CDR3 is CSARTAMQETQYF. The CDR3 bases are TGCAGTGCTAGGACGGCCATGCAAGAGACCCAGTACTTC.

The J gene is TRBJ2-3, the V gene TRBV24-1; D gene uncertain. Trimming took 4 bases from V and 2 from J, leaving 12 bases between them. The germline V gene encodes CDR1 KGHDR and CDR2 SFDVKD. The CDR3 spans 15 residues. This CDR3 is CATSETENPTDTQYF. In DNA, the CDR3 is TGTGCCACCAGTGAAACGGAGAATCCCACAGATACGCAGTATTTT.

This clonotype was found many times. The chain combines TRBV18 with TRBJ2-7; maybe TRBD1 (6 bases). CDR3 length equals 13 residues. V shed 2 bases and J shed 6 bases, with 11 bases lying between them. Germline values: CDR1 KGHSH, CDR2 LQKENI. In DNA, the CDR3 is TGTGCCAGCTCACCAAAGGAAGGGGGCGAGCAGTACTTC. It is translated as CASSPKEGGEQYF.

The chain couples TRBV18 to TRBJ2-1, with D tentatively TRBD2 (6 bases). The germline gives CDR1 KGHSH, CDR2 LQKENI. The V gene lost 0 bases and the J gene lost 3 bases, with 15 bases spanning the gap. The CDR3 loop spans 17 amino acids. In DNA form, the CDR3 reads TGTGCCAGCTCACCACCGGTCGGCGGGGCCCTCTACAATGAGCAGTTCTTC. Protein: CASSPPVGGALYNEQFF.